This is a list of T cell receptor beta chains from one sample in a study of T-cell memory formation after mild COVID-19. Each CDR3 protein gets one entry after TCRdb re-called the 5' RACE reads with MiXCR. This sample yields some 250,000 distinct CDR3 sequences, of which around 10% are seen a single time; roughly a fifth belongs to the top ten. The specimen was PBMCs or a T cell subset sorted from them (not recorded which). Receptors originate from a man aged 18 to 35 who had mild COVID-19 (a few samples of this study predate the infection). Cell type and time point are not known. The CDR3 runs from the conserved cysteine through the conserved F or W. The D gene is left open where the match is weak. Expanded clones are given a class, and other clones once, few, many or no size at all.

D gene,J gene,clone size,V gene,CDR3 protein,CDR3 DNA
TRBD2,TRBJ2-1,few,TRBV15,CATSRGRTSGANEQFF,TGTGCCACCAGCAGAGGTCGGACTAGCGGGGCCAATGAGCAGTTCTTC
.,TRBJ2-1,few,TRBV7-9,CASSLSGKSYEQFF,TGTGCCAGCAGCTTATCCGGGAAGTCCTATGAGCAGTTCTTC
.,TRBJ2-4,many,TRBV7-8,CASSLGPAAKNIQYF,TGTGCCAGCAGTTTGGGGCCCGCGGCCAAAAACATTCAGTACTTC
.,TRBJ1-2,.,TRBV30,CAWSVHTPNYGYTF,TGTGCCTGGAGTGTACATACCCCTAACTATGGCTACACCTTC
TRBD2,TRBJ2-2,.,TRBV7-3,CATKLTGGTGELFF,TGTGCCACGAAGTTGACGGGGGGAACCGGGGAGCTGTTTTTT
TRBD1,TRBJ1-6,many,TRBV5-6,CASSRYRGASPLHF,TGTGCCAGCAGCCGCTACAGGGGCGCCTCACCCCTCCACTTT
.,TRBJ2-1,.,TRBV3-1,CASSQLTGNYNEQFF,TGTGCCAGCAGCCAGTTAACAGGGAACTACAATGAGCAGTTCTTC
TRBD1,TRBJ1-2,few,TRBV6-2/TRBV6-3,CASSYPAGGNYGYTF,TGTGCCAGCAGTTATCCGGCAGGGGGGAACTATGGCTACACCTTC
.,TRBJ2-2,many,TRBV7-2,CASSLRARVTGELFF,TGTGCCAGCAGCCTAAGGGCCAGGGTCACCGGGGAGCTGTTTTTT
.,TRBJ1-1,.,TRBV24-1,CATSDYKVNTEAFF,TGTGCCACCAGTGATTATAAGGTGAACACTGAAGCTTTCTTT
TRBD2,TRBJ2-7,.,TRBV27,CASSSPGLAGGPSEQYF,TGTGCCAGCAGTAGTCCGGGACTAGCGGGGGGGCCGTCCGAGCAGTACTTC
TRBD1,TRBJ2-4,few,TRBV20-1,CSARGTGIAKNIQYF,TGCAGTGCTAGGGGGACAGGGATAGCCAAAAACATTCAGTACTTC
.,TRBJ2-7,.,TRBV7-2,CASSLVAEQYF,TGTGCCAGCAGCTTAGTCGCGGAGCAGTACTTC
.,TRBJ1-5,many,TRBV6-5,CASSYSQNSNQPQHF,TGTGCCAGCAGTTACTCTCAGAATAGCAATCAGCCCCAGCATTTT